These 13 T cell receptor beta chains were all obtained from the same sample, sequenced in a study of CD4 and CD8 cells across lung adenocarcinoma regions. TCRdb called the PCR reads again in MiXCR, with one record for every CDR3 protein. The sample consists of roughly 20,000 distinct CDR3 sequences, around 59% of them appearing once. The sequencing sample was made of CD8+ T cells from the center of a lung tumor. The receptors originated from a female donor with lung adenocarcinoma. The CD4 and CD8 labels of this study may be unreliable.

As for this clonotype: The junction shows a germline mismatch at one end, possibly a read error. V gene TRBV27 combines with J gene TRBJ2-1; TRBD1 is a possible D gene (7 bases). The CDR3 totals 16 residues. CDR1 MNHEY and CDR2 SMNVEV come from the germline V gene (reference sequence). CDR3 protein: CASSSPGAGGTDAQYF. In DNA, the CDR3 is TGTGCCAGCAGCTCTCCGGGGGCTGGGGGGACAGATGCGCAGTACTTT.

In DNA form, the CDR3 reads TGCGCCACCAGCGTGGGGCCCTACAATGAGCAGTTCTTC. As protein: CATSVGPYNEQFF. The genes are TRBV10-1 and TRBJ2-1, with D perhaps matching TRBD1 (5 bases). CDR3 size: 13 residues. Trimming removed 10 bases at V and 2 bases at J, with 12 bases between. The germline gives CDR1 WNHNN, CDR2 SYGVQD (reference sequence).

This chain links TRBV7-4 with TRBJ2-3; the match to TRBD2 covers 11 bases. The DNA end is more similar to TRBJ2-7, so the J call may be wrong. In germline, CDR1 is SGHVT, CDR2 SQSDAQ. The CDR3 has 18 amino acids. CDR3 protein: CASSLRPCVAGGTYEQYF. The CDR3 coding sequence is TGTGCCAGCAGCTTACGGCCCTGTGTAGCGGGAGGGACCTACGAGCAGTACTTC.

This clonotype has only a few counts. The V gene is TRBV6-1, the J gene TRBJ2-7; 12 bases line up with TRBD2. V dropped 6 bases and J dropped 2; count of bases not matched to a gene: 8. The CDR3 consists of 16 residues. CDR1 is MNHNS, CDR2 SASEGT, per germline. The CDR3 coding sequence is TGTGCCAGCAGAGAAACTCCTAGCGGGGGGGCCTACGAGCAGTACTTC. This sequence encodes CASRETPSGGAYEQYF.

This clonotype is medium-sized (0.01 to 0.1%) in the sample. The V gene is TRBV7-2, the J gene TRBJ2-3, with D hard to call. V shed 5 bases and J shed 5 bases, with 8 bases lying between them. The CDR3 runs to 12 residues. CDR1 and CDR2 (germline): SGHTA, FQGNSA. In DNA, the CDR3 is TGTGCCAGCAGCCCCCGTGGAGATACGCAGTATTTT. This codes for CASSPRGDTQYF. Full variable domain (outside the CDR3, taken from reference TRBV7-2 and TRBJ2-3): GAGVSQSPSNKVTEKGKDVELRCDPISGHTALYWYRQSLGQGLEFLIYFQGNSAPDKSGLPSDRFSAERTGGSVSTLTIQRTQQEDSAVYLCASSPRGDTQYFGPGTRLTVL.

The CDR3 nucleotides read TGTGCCAGCAACCGGGACAGGGGAACGGAGACCCAGTACTTC. This translates into CASNRDRGTETQYF. This chain connects TRBV6-1 to TRBJ2-5; TRBD1 agrees at 10 bases. Trimming at V came to 7 bases and at J to 5 bases, leaving 7 bases not matched to a gene. The CDR3 consists of 14 residues. In germline, CDR1 is MNHNS, CDR2 SASEGT.

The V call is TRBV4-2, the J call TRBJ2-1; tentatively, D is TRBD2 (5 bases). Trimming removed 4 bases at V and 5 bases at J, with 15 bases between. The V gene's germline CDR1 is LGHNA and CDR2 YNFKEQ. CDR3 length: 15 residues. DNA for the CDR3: TGTGCCAGCAGCCCCGGGGAACCTGCCGACAATGAGCAGTTCTTC. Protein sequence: CASSPGEPADNEQFF.

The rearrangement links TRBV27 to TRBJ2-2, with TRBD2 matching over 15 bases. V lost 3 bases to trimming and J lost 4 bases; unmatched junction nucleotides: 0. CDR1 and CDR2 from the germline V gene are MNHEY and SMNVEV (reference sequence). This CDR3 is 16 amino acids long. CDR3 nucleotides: TGTGCCAGCAGTTTGGGACTAGCGGGGGGCACCGGGGAGCTGTTTTTT. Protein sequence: CASSLGLAGGTGELFF.

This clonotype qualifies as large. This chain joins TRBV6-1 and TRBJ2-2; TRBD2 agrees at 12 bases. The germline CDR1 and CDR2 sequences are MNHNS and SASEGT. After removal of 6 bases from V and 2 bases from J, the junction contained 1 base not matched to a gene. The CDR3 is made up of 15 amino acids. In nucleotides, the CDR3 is TGTGCCAGCAGCGGACTAGCGGGAAACACCGGGGAGCTGTTTTTT. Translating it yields CASSGLAGNTGELFF.

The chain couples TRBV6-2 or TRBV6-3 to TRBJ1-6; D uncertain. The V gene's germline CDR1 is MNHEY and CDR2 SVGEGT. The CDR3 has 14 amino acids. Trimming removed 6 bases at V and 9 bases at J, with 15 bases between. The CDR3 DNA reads TGTGCCAGCAGACCGGGAGACCTATTTTCACCCCTCCACTTT. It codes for CASRPGDLFSPLHF.

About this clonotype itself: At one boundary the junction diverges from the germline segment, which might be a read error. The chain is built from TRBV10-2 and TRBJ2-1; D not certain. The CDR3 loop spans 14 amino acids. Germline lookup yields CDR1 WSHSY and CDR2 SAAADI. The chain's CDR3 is CAGKQAVGTDEQFF. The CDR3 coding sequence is TGCGCCGGCAAGCAGGCTGTGGGAACAGATGAGCAGTTCTTT.

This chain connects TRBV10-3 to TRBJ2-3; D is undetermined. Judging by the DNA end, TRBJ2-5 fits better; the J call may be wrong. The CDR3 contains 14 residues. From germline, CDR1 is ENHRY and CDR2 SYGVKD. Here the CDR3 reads CAGNPGRDPETQYF. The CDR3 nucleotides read TGTGCGGGCAATCCGGGCCGTGACCCAGAGACCCAGTACTTC.

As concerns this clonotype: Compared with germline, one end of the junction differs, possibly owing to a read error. CDR3 in amino acids: CASSFRDRGHGGEQFF. CDR3 coding DNA: TGTGCCAGCAGTTTCCGGGACAGGGGGCACGGAGGGGAGCAGTTTTTT. The V call is TRBV6-5, the J call TRBJ2-2, with 12 bases lining up with TRBD1. Per germline, CDR1 MNHEY and CDR2 SVGAGI. CDR3 length equals 16 residues.